This TCR beta chain originates from a study of T-cell reconstitution after alpha-beta-depleted transplantation in children (dated by TCRdb to 2016 to 2018). For the wider study: Using TCR repertoire profiling, the study quantitatively followed how T-cell immune reconstitution unfolded in children after TCRalphabeta/CD19-depleted allogeneic hematopoietic cell transplantation.

Trimming costs V 4 bases and J 7 bases, and their ends lie 20 bases apart. The CDR3 has 15 amino acids, counting the end cysteine and phenylalanine. The CDR3 DNA has 45 bases and is translated from base 1. Taken from the germline V gene, the CDR1 and CDR2 loops are SGHRS and YFSETQ. Receptor libraries were prepared by PCR. Sequencing was performed on an Illumina HiSeq 2500. To normalize quantification of the TCRbeta repertoire, the TCR libraries were built with molecular barcoding that relied on unique molecular identifiers. TCRdb trimmed public reads at Q25 via fastp, called clones via MiXCR and kept in-frame beta chains. One record per CDR3 amino acid sequence lists the most common genes and DNA. Counted in this sample were fewer than 550,000 distinct CDR3 sequences; about 11% of them appeared once. 5% to 6.5% of the sample is in the top ten clones. This clonotype came up a few times. Its antigen remains unidentified. Per-base qualities were not stored, and no clone one base away is much larger.

The chain links TRBV5-1 with TRBJ1-2; the D gene is perhaps TRBD1, from 6 matching bases. The starting material was PBMCs from the stem cell graft donor, obtained from the stem cell graft. This clonotype originated in a human donor who donated a stem cell graft to a child with acute myeloid leukemia. Here is the DNA: TGCGCCAGCAGCCTTGAGGGCAGGGGATATTTTGGCTACACCTTC. The resulting protein is CASSLEGRGYFGYTF.